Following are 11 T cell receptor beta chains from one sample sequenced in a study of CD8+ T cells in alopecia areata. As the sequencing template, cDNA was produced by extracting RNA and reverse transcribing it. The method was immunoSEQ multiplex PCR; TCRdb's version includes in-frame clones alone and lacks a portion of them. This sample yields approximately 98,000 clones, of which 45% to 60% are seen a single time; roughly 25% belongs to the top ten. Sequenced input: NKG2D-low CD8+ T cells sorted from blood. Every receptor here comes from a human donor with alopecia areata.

CDR3 sequence: CASSYQAGLEKLFF. CDR3 nucleotides: TGTGCCAGCAGCTACCAGGCGGGTCTTGAAAAACTGTTTTTT. This chain joins TRBV7-9 and TRBJ1-4; D ambiguous. Germline lookup yields CDR1 SEHNR and CDR2 FQNEAQ (reference sequence). V dropped 4 bases and J dropped 7 bases, with 13 bases sitting between them. This CDR3 is 14 amino acids long.

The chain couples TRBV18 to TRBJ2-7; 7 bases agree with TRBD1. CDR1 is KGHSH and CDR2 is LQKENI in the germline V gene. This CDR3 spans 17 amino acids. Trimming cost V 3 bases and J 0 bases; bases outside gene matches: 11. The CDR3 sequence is CASSPSYRGSSSYEQYF. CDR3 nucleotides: TGTGCCAGCTCACCCTCCTACAGGGGCTCAAGCTCCTACGAGCAGTACTTC.

The CDR3: CASGSSTRGGNTEAFF. The CDR3 DNA reads as TGTGCTAGTGGTTCCTCTACGAGGGGGGGGAACACTGAAGCTTTCTTT. The chain uses TRBV12-5 and TRBJ1-1, with D tentatively TRBD1 (6 bases). Germline loops: CDR1 LGHNT, CDR2 FRNRAP. Trimming shortened V by 4 bases and J by 1 base, and 16 bases separated the two germline ends. CDR3 length equals 16 residues. The full variable domain, with the rest looked up from reference TRBV12-5 and TRBJ1-1, is DARVTQTPRHKVTEMGQEVTMRCQPILGHNTVFWYRQTMMQGLELLAYFRNRAPLDDSGMPKDRFSAEMPDATLATLKIQPSEPRDSAVYFCASGSSTRGGNTEAFFGQGTRLTVV.

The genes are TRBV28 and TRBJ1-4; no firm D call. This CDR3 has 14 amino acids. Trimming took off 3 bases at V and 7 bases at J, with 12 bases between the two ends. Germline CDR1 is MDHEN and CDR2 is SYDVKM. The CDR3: CASSFERLGEKLFF. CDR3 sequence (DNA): TGTGCCAGCAGTTTCGAGAGGCTGGGTGAAAAACTGTTTTTT.

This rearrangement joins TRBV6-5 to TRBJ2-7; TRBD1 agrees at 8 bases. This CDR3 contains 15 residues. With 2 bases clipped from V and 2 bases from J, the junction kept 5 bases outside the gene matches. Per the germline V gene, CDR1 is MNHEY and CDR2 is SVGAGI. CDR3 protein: CASSYPGQDPYEQYF. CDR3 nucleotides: TGTGCCAGCAGTTACCCGGGACAGGACCCCTACGAGCAGTACTTC.

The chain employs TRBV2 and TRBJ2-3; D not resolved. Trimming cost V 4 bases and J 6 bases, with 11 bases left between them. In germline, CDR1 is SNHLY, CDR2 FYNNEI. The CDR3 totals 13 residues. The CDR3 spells CASSGIVSDTQYF. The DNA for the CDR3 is TGTGCCAGCAGTGGGATAGTTAGCGATACGCAGTATTTT.

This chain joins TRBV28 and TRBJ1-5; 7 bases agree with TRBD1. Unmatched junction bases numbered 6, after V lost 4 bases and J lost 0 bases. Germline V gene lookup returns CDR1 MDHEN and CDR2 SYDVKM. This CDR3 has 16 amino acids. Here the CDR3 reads CASSSRGEPSNQPQHF. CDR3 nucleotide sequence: TGTGCCAGCAGTTCCAGGGGGGAGCCTAGCAATCAGCCCCAGCATTTT.

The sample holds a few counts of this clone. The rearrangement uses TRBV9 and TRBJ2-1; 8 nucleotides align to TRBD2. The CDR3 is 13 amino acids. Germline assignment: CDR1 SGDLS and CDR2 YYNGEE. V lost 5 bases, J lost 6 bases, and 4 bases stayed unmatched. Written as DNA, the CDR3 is TGTGCCAGCAGGGAGGCGGGAGGCAATGAGCAGTTCTTC. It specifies CASREAGGNEQFF. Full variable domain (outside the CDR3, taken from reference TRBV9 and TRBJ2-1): DSGVTQTPKHLITATGQRVTLRCSPRSGDLSVYWYQQSLDQGLQFLIQYYNGEERAKGNILERFSAQQFPDLHSELNLSSLELGDSALYFCASREAGGNEQFFGPGTRLTVL.

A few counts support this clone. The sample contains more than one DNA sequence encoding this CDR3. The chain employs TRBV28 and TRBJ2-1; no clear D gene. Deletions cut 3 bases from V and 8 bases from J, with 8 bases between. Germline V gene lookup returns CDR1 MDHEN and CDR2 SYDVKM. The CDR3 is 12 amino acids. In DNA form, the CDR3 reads TGTGCCAGCAGTTTTGGTCCGGATGAGCAGTTCTTC. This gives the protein CASSFGPDEQFF.

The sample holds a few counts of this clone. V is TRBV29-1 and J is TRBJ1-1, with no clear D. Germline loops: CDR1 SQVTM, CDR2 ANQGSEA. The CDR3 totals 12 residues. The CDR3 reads CSQTSTNTEAFF. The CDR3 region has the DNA TGCAGTCAGACATCCACGAACACTGAAGCTTTCTTT.

The CDR3 loop reads CASSRGGDTQYF. CDR3 nucleotide sequence: TGTGCCAGCAGCCGTGGGGGAGATACGCAGTATTTT. This chain links TRBV27 with TRBJ2-3; D tentatively fits TRBD1 or TRBD2 (5 bases each). V lost 6 bases and J 5 bases, leaving 9 bases between the germline ends. Germline-derived CDR1 and CDR2 are MNHEY and SMNVEV (reference sequence). The CDR3 is made up of 12 amino acids.